These T cell receptor beta chains were read from a single sample in a study of blood T cell repertoires in COVID-19. Profiling relied on immunoSEQ multiplex PCR, and the TCRdb table lists in-frame clones only, not all of them. The sample records roughly 50,000 clones, roughly 90% being singletons. Sample: peripheral blood. These receptors all come from a human donor in a cohort sampled during active COVID-19. Each CDR3 is given with its conserved first and last residue. Each record gives: D gene, clone size, J gene, V gene, CDR3 protein, CDR3 DNA. D genes are given only for firm matches. Part of the rows lack a size; the others show once, few, many or a class for expanded clones.

- | - | TRBJ1-1 | TRBV7-2 | CASSLRQLNTEAFF | TGTGCCAGCAGCCTTCGACAGTTGAACACTGAAGCTTTCTTT
TRBD2 | once | TRBJ2-1 | TRBV11-2 | CASSLEPSGASYNEQFF | TGTGCCAGCAGCTTAGAACCCAGCGGGGCTTCCTACAATGAGCAGTTCTTC
TRBD1 | - | TRBJ1-1 | TRBV9 | CASSVVSSGGTEAFF | TGTGCCAGCAGCGTAGTTTCGTCAGGGGGGACTGAAGCTTTCTTT
- | - | TRBJ1-2 | TRBV27 | CASSLMGALGYGYTF | TGTGCCAGCAGTTTAATGGGGGCACTGGGGTATGGCTACACCTTC
- | - | TRBJ2-3 | TRBV6-6 | CASSYYGQGPDTQYF | TGTGCCAGCAGTTACTATGGGCAGGGCCCAGATACGCAGTATTTT
- | - | TRBJ1-6 | TRBV6-6 | CASTRGGDYNSPLHF | TGTGCCAGCACCCGAGGGGGGGATTATAATTCACCCCTCCACTTT
- | - | TRBJ2-7 | TRBV30 | CAWGLDRTPRRFSYEQYF | TGTGCCTGGGGACTCGACAGGACGCCCCGTCGGTTCTCCTACGAGCAGTACTTC
- | - | TRBJ2-3 | TRBV10-3 | CAISLDSPEDTQYF | TGTGCCATCAGTCTTGACTCGCCCGAGGATACGCAGTATTTT
- | - | TRBJ1-2 | TRBV10-2 | CASTVGRMDYGYTF | TGCGCCAGCACCGTAGGGAGAATGGACTATGGCTACACCTTC
- | - | TRBJ2-5 | TRBV7-2 | CASSERWGPPFQETQYF | TGTGCCAGCAGCGAAAGATGGGGGCCCCCATTCCAAGAGACCCAGTACTTC
TRBD2 | - | TRBJ2-1 | TRBV7-3 | CASSFLAAGRGEQFF | TGTGCCAGCAGCTTTCTAGCGGCGGGCCGGGGGGAGCAGTTCTTC
TRBD1 | - | TRBJ1-2 | TRBV9 | CASSAGPGGQTNYGYTF | TGTGCCAGCAGCGCAGGGCCCGGGGGACAGACTAACTATGGCTACACCTTC
- | - | TRBJ2-2 | TRBV21-1 | CASSSLTGTGELFF | TGTGCCAGCAGCAGCCTGACTGGTACCGGGGAGCTGTTTTTT
- | - | TRBJ1-2 | TRBV2 | CASSEAAGRLYGYTF | TGTGCCAGCAGTGAAGCGGCAGGGCGGTTGTATGGCTACACCTTC
TRBD1 | - | TRBJ1-2 | TRBV10-3 | CAIRQGAEGYTF | TGTGCCATCAGGCAGGGGGCAGAGGGCTACACCTTC
TRBD2 | - | TRBJ2-7 | TRBV27 | CASSRFGLAGGTNYEQYF | TGTGCCAGCAGCCGGTTCGGACTAGCGGGGGGCACCAACTACGAGCAGTACTTC
TRBD1 | - | TRBJ2-7 | TRBV28 | CASSPRTGWIYEQYF | TGTGCCAGCAGCCCTCGGACAGGGTGGATCTACGAGCAGTACTTC
TRBD2 | - | TRBJ2-5 | TRBV7-2 | CASSSLAGNQETQYF | TGTGCCAGCAGCTCCCTAGCGGGGAACCAAGAGACCCAGTACTTC
TRBD2 | - | TRBJ2-7 | TRBV19 | CASSFRLAGSSYEQYF | TGTGCCAGTAGTTTCAGACTAGCGGGGAGTTCCTACGAGCAGTACTTC
TRBD1 | - | TRBJ1-5 | TRBV5-5 | CASTLGTGGPYSNQPQHF | TGTGCCAGCACCCTTGGGACAGGGGGGCCTTATAGCAATCAGCCCCAGCATTTT
- | few | TRBJ1-2 | TRBV5-1 | CASSLGTAYGYTF | TGCGCCAGCAGCTTGGGGACAGCCTATGGCTACACCTTC
- | - | TRBJ1-4 | TRBV15 | CATSRDAGGRLNEKLFF | TGTGCCACCAGCAGAGATGCGGGGGGGAGGCTTAATGAAAAACTGTTTTTT
- | - | TRBJ2-3 | TRBV19 | CASSSLGTPDGDTQYF | TGTGCCAGTAGTTCCTTAGGGACACCGGACGGGGATACGCAGTATTTT
- | few | TRBJ2-7 | TRBV4-2 | CASSQELAGYSYEQYF | TGTGCCAGCAGCCAGGAATTAGCAGGGTACTCCTACGAGCAGTACTTC
- | - | TRBJ2-1 | TRBV5-4 | CASRAGPNEQFF | TGTGCCAGCAGGGCGGGGCCCAATGAGCAGTTCTTC
TRBD1 | - | TRBJ1-2 | TRBV4-2 | CASSQVPGQGTGDYGYTF | TGTGCCAGCAGCCAAGTCCCGGGACAGGGGACCGGCGACTATGGCTACACCTTC
- | - | TRBJ1-1 | TRBV25-1 | CASTYGEGDTEAFF | TGTGCCAGCACATACGGAGAGGGCGACACTGAAGCTTTCTTT
- | - | TRBJ2-3 | TRBV30 | CAWSAGSTDTQYF | TGTGCCTGGTCGGCGGGAAGCACAGATACGCAGTATTTT
TRBD1 | - | TRBJ2-1 | TRBV7-2 | CASSYPGQGNGQFF | TGTGCCAGCAGCTACCCGGGACAGGGGAACGGGCAGTTCTTC
TRBD1 | - | TRBJ2-1 | TRBV9 | CASSAGTGFEQFF | TGTGCCAGCAGCGCAGGGACAGGATTCGAGCAGTTCTTC
TRBD1 | - | TRBJ1-1 | TRBV6-5 | CASSTIGTANTEAFF | TGTGCCAGCAGTACGATAGGGACAGCGAACACTGAAGCTTTCTTT
- | - | TRBJ2-7 | TRBV19 | CASSIPGHNPYEQYF | TGTGCCAGTAGTATACCGGGACATAACCCCTACGAGCAGTACTTC
- | - | TRBJ2-5 | TRBV7-2 | CASSFRAGQETQYF | TGTGCCAGCAGCTTTCGGGCGGGGCAAGAGACCCAGTACTTC
- | few | TRBJ1-5 | TRBV13 | CASAPGLSNQPQHF | TGTGCCAGTGCTCCGGGACTTAGCAATCAGCCCCAGCATTTT
- | few | TRBJ1-2 | TRBV10-3 | CAISELVRVATITYGYTF | TGTGCCATCAGTGAGTTGGTGAGGGTCGCGACTATTACCTATGGCTACACCTTC
- | - | TRBJ2-3 | TRBV7-3 | CASSLNGFADTQYF | TGTGCCAGCAGCTTAAACGGGTTTGCAGATACGCAGTATTTT
TRBD2 | once | TRBJ2-3 | TRBV5-6 | CASSLEGTSSQYF | TGTGCCAGCAGCTTGGAAGGGACTAGCAGTCAGTATTTT
- | - | TRBJ2-1 | TRBV4-1 | CASTPGGLLYNEQFF | TGCGCCAGCACCCCCGGGGGACTCCTCTACAATGAGCAGTTCTTC
TRBD1 | - | TRBJ1-2 | TRBV18 | CASSLTGTDYGYTF | TGTGCCAGCTCGCTTACGGGGACAGACTATGGCTACACCTTC
- | - | TRBJ1-5 | TRBV3-1/TRBV3-2 | CASSRGRENQPQHF | TGTGCCAGCAGCCGCGGACGGGAAAATCAGCCCCAGCATTTT
TRBD2 | once | TRBJ2-3 | TRBV9 | CASSPSGGAIDTQYF | TGTGCCAGCAGCCCGAGCGGGGGGGCGATAGATACGCAGTATTTT
- | - | TRBJ2-7 | TRBV6-2/TRBV6-3 | CASSYGRSQGFSYEQYF | TGTGCCAGCAGTTACGGCCGGTCGCAGGGGTTTTCCTACGAGCAGTACTTC
- | - | TRBJ2-3 | TRBV5-1 | CASSWEPRTVADTQYF | TGCGCCAGCAGCTGGGAACCAAGGACTGTCGCAGATACGCAGTATTTT
TRBD1 | once | TRBJ2-7 | TRBV29-1 | CSDIPGTGVEQYF | TGCAGCGATATACCCGGGACAGGGGTTGAGCAGTACTTC
TRBD1 | - | TRBJ2-7 | TRBV3-1/TRBV3-2 | CASSRDSYEQYF | TGTGCCAGCAGCCGGGACAGCTACGAGCAGTACTTC
TRBD1 | - | TRBJ1-1 | TRBV30 | CAWTFGDRGEAFF | TGTGCCTGGACTTTCGGGGACAGGGGGGAAGCTTTCTTT
- | - | TRBJ2-7 | TRBV6-6 | CASSYRWAPYEQYF | TGTGCCAGCAGTTACCGTTGGGCCCCCTACGAGCAGTACTTC
- | - | TRBJ1-3 | TRBV5-4 | CASSFRQGNTIYF | TGTGCCAGCAGCTTCAGACAGGGAAACACCATATATTTT
- | - | TRBJ1-6 | TRBV5-5 | CASSLPLGGNSPLHF | TGTGCCAGCAGCTTGCCGTTAGGGGGTAATTCACCCCTCCACTTT
TRBD1 | - | TRBJ1-5 | TRBV12-5 | CASGVGTGGMGQPQHF | TGTGCTAGTGGTGTGGGGACAGGGGGTATGGGTCAGCCCCAGCATTTT
TRBD2 | - | TRBJ2-7 | TRBV28 | CASSLVAGGRGEQYF | TGTGCCAGCAGTTTAGTAGCGGGGGGGCGGGGGGAGCAGTACTTC
- | - | TRBJ1-5 | TRBV7-2 | CASSPGGTGNQPQHF | TGTGCCAGCAGCCCTGGGGGGACGGGCAATCAGCCCCAGCATTTT